One T cell receptor beta chain is described in this entry. Seattle enrolled patients during active infection and tracked them longitudinally. As handled by the study authors: Reference gene primers were amplified, and this amplification served to estimate nucleated cell counts. TCRdb's table, derived via immunoSEQ multiplex PCR, lists solely in-frame clones and lacks some. That table gives V, J and clone size, and the DNA gave D and trimming. The sample records about 87,000 clones, around 85% being singletons. Germline-derived CDR1 and CDR2 are LGHNA and YSLEER. The length of the CDR3 is 15 residues. Between the trimmed V and J ends, which lost 0 bases and 5 bases, there was a span of 12 bases. The record originates from a study of blood T cell repertoires in COVID-19. Study context: Samples of COVID-19 (acute and convalescent) were obtained from the United States, Italy and Spain. The cDNA or gDNA used as material had been derived from T cells, B-cell-depleted T cells, or PBMCs.

This TCR derives from a woman aged 80 or over with COVID-19, enrolled during active disease. The sample comprised peripheral blood. The J gene is TRBJ2-3, the V gene TRBV4-3; D possibly corresponds to TRBD2 (5 bases). CDR3 bases: TGCGCCAGCAGCCAAGATTTCACACGGGGAGATACGCAGTATTTT. Translating gives CASSQDFTRGDTQYF.